This TCR beta chain originates from a study of CXCR3-negative and CXCR3-positive naive CD8 T cells (dated by TCRdb to about 2019). Looking at the study overall: In total, about 130 million TRB reads were obtained, or roughly 1.5 +/- 0.3 million reads per library. Diversity and physicochemical repertoire analyses covered over 10 donors pooled from two independent experiments. For the TRBV-TRBJ cluster analysis, the naive subsets came from 5 donors, while the memory cells came from 3 donors. The investigation overall reported the following: Because surface CD5, which is linked to self-reactivity in mice, was comparable between the naive subsets, TCR interaction strength was also inferred from TRB CDR3 physicochemical properties. TRBV-TRBJ usage was similar between naive CXCR3-negative and CXCR3-positive cells from the same donor, while memory cells showed distinct patterns. CXCR3 expression partially decreased after cryopreservation, so most assays used freshly isolated PBMCs. Repertoire diversity was comparably high in both naive subsets but much lower in memory CD8+ T cells. TRB CDR3s from CXCR3-positive naive cells showed higher hydrophobicity (lower Kidera factor 4), lower energy, and higher strength and volume indices than CXCR3-negative naive cells.

CDR1 and CDR2 (MDHEN, SYDVKM) derive from the germline V gene. From the cysteine through the phenylalanine, the CDR3 covers 16 amino acids. No DNA has been recorded. Worth noting for this clonotype: Its cognate antigen has yet to be identified.

The sequencing machine was a NextSeq 550. The Human TCR Profiling Kit (MiLaboratory) was used to prepare UMI-labeled 5' RACE TRB cDNA libraries. cDNA synthesis used the entire amount of extracted RNA, and PCR amplification then used the entire amount of cDNA produced. Libraries were prepared in parallel using an identical number of PCR cycles. In the original analysis: With a requirement of at least two reads per UMI, MIGEC and MiXCR extracted about 50,000 +/- 10,000 unique UMI-labeled TRB cDNA molecules per library. Each library averaged 40,000 +/- 10,000 functional in-frame TRB CDR3 nucleotide clonotypes without stop codons. Diversity metrics, including normalized Shannon-Wiener and Chao1, were computed in VDJtools after downsampling to 5000 UMI-labeled TRB molecules per sample. VDJtools computed clonotype-size-weighted physicochemical properties of the central five CDR3 residues: interaction energy, strength, volume and Kidera factor 4. The reads were reprocessed in TCRdb, with one entry per CDR3 protein sequence and no accompanying DNA. The V and J calls reflect TCRdb's pipeline rather than the authors' work. This sample's table contains approximately 100,000 distinct CDR3 sequences. The ten most abundant clones make up approximately 0.36% of the sample.

Each CD8+ T cell subset was flow-sorted in triplicate, and a few hundred thousand cells per subset were placed directly into RLT lysis buffer. To exclude memory contaminants, naive CD8+ T cells were stringently defined as CD45RO-CCR7+CD27+CD95-. Standard density gradient centrifugation was used to isolate peripheral blood mononuclear cells from buffy coats. Naive CXCR3-negative and CXCR3-positive CD8+ T cells were flow-sorted using a FACSAria III. Total RNA was extracted from sorted cells with an RNeasy Mini Kit. The V and J segments used are TRBV28 and TRBJ2-5. The sample taken for sequencing was naive CXCR3+ CD8+ T cells from blood. The cell subset or site label, read with the paper, signifies: CD45RO-CCR7+CD27+CD95- naive CD8+ T cells expressing CXCR3 (TNR3+). This clonotype was sampled from a human donor in good health. Some clones in this sample may be carry-over from other donors' samples. The CDR3 sequence is CASSLMVITEEETQYF.